This paragraph covers one T cell receptor beta chain sequence. Under the authors' procedure: Using reference gene primer amplification, nucleated cell counts were estimated. Here immunoSEQ multiplex PCR was the method, and the copy in TCRdb shows in-frame clones only, minus some. V, J and clone size derive from that table, while D and trimming were established from the DNA sequence. Here the sample spans about 140,000 clones, 65% to 85% being singletons. This sample was taken from a study of blood T cell repertoires in COVID-19. The CDR3 runs to 14 residues. The germline CDR1 and CDR2 sequences are KGHSH and LQKENI. V was pared by 3 bases and J by 3 bases, with 12 bases between.

V usage is TRBV18 and J usage is TRBJ2-7, with a tentative D call TRBD2 (5 bases). Sequencing was done on a sample of peripheral blood. This receptor was taken from a human donor in a cohort sampled during active COVID-19. CDR3 residues: CASSPIDGNYEQYF. The CDR3 coding sequence is TGTGCCAGCTCACCCATCGACGGGAACTACGAGCAGTACTTC.